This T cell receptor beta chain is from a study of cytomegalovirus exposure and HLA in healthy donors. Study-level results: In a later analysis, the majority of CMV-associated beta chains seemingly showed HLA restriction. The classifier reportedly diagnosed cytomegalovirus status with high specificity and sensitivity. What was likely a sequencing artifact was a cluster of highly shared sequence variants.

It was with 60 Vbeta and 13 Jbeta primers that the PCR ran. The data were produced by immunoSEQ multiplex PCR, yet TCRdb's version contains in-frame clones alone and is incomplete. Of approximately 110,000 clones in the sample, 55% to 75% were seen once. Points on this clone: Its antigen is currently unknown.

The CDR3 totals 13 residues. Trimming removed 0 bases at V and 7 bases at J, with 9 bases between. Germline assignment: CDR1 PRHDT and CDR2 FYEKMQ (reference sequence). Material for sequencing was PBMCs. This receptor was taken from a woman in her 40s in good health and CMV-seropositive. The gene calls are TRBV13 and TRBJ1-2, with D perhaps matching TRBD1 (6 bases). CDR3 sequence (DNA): TGTGCCAGCAGCTTAGGCCGAGGGGGTGGCTACACCTTC. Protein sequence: CASSLGRGGGYTF.